The next 4 T cell receptor beta chains were all read from a single sample in a study of vaccination effects on CD4 cells after COVID-19. Scientists isolated CD4+ T cells after an approximately 10-day culture period ended. No antigen has been identified for these receptors. The method was immunoSEQ multiplex PCR; TCRdb's version includes in-frame clones alone and lacks a portion of them. Among 50,000 to 75,000 clones listed, over 60% were seen once. Sequencing was performed on CD4+ T cells from PBMCs cultured without peptide, taken before COVID-19 vaccination. Source of these receptors: a human donor who received a COVID-19 vaccine.

The chain is built from TRBV11-2 and TRBJ2-7; 7 bases are shared with TRBD2. Germline CDR1 is SGHAT and CDR2 is FQNNGV. The V and J ends lost 5 bases and 7 bases, in that order; junction bases with no gene match: 11. CDR3 length: 14 residues. CDR3 DNA: TGTGCCAGCAGCAACGGGACGGGGAGGGCGGAGCAGTACGTC. Protein product: CASSNGTGRAEQYV.

The gene calls are TRBV4-3 and TRBJ1-4; possible D gene TRBD1, 6 bases. Per the germline V gene, CDR1 is LGHNA and CDR2 is YSLEER. This CDR3 has 13 residues. The V end was cut by 4 bases, the J end by 5 bases, with 8 bases between. CDR3 nucleotides: TGCGCCAGCAGCCGAGACAGGAATGAAAAACTGTTTTTT. This sequence encodes CASSRDRNEKLFF.

The chain couples TRBV5-1 to TRBJ2-3; 16 nucleotides agree with TRBD2. CDR3 length equals 17 residues. Per the germline V gene, CDR1 is SGHRS and CDR2 is YFSETQ. The ends lost 0 bases at V and 4 bases at J; junction bases unmatched: 2. The CDR3 DNA is TGCGCCAGCAGCTTGGTAGGGACTAGCGGGGGGGCAGATACGCAGTATTTT. It encodes CASSLVGTSGGADTQYF.

In this sample, this clone turned up a few times. This chain uses TRBV5-1 with TRBJ2-5; no firm D call. Per germline, CDR1 SGHRS and CDR2 YFSETQ. V gave up 3 bases and J gave up 5 bases, with 11 bases separating them. This CDR3 comprises 13 residues. The CDR3 loop reads CASSSRAQETQYF. The CDR3 region has the DNA TGCGCCAGCAGCTCCCGGGCCCAGGAGACCCAGTACTTC. Complete variable domain (other parts from reference TRBV5-1 and TRBJ2-5): KAGVTQTPRYLIKTRGQQVTLSCSPISGHRSVSWYQQTPGQGLQFLFEYFSETQRNKGNFPGRFSGRQFSNSRSEMNVSTLELGDSALYLCASSSRAQETQYFGPGTRLLVL.